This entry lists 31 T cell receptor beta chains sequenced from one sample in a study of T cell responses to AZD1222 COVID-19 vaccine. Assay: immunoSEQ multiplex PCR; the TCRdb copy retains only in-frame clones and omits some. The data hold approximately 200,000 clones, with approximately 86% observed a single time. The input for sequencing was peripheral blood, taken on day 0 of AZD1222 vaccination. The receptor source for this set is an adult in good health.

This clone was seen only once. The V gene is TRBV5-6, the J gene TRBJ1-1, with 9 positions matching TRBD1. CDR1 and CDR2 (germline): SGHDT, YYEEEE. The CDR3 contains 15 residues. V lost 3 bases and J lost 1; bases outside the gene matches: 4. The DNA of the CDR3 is TGTGCCAGCAGCTCGGACAGGGGTAAGAACACTGAAGCTTTCTTT. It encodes CASSSDRGKNTEAFF.

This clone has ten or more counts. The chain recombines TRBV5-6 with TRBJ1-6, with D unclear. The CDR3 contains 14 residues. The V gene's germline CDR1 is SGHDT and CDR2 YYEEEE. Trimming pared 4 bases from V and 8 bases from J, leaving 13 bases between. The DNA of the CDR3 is TGTGCCAGCAGCGAAGTCTATGCGGATTCACCCCTCCACTTT. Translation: CASSEVYADSPLHF.

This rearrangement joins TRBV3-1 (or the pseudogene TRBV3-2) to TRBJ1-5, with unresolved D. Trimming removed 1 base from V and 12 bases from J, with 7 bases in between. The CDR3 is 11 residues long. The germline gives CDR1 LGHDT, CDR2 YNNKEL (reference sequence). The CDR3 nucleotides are TGTGCCAGCAGCCAAGGGGCAGTCCAGCATTTT. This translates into CASSQGAVQHF.

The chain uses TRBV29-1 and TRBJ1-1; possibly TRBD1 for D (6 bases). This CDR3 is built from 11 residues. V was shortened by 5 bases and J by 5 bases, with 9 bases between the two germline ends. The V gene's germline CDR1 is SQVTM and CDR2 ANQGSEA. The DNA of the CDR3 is TGCAGCGTTAACAGGGTGACTGAAGCTTTCTTT. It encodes CSVNRVTEAFF.

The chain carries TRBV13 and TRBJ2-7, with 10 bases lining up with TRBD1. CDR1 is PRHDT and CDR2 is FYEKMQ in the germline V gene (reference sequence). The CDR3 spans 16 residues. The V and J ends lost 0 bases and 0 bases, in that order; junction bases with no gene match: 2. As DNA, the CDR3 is TGTGCCAGCAGCTTAGGCCGGACAGGGGGCTCCTACGAGCAGTACTTC. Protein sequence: CASSLGRTGGSYEQYF. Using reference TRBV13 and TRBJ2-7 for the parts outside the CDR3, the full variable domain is AAGVIQSPRHLIKEKRETATLKCYPIPRHDTVYWYQQGPGQDPQFLISFYEKMQSDKGSIPDRFSAQQFSDYHSELNMSSLELGDSALYFCASSLGRTGGSYEQYFGPGTRLTVT.

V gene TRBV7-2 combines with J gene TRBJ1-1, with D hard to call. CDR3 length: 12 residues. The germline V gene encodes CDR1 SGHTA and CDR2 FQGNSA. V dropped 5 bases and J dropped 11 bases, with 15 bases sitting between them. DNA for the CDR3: TGTGCCAGCAGCCCTACTCGACCCCAGGCTTTCTTT. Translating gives CASSPTRPQAFF. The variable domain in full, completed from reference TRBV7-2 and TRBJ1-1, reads GAGVSQSPSNKVTEKGKDVELRCDPISGHTALYWYRQSLGQGLEFLIYFQGNSAPDKSGLPSDRFSAERTGGSVSTLTIQRTQQEDSAVYLCASSPTRPQAFFGQGTRLTVV.

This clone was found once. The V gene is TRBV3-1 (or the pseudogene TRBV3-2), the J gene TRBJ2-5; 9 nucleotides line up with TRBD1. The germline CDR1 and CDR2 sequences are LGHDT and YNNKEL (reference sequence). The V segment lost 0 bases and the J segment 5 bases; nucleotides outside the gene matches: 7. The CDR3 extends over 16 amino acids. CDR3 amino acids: CASSQDTGGREETQYF. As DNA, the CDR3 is TGTGCCAGCAGCCAAGATACAGGGGGCAGGGAGGAGACCCAGTACTTC.

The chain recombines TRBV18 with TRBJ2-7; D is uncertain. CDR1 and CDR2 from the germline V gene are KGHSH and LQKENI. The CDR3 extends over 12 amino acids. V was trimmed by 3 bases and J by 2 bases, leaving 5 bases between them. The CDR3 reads CASSPRTYEQYF. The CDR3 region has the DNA TGTGCCAGCTCACCCCGGACCTACGAGCAGTACTTC.

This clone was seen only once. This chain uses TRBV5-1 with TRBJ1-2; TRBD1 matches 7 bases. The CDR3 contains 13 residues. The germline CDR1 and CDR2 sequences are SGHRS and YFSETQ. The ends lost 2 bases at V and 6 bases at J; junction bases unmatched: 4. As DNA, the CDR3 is TGCGCCAGCAGCTTACAGGGGATTGATGGCTACACCTTC. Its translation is CASSLQGIDGYTF.

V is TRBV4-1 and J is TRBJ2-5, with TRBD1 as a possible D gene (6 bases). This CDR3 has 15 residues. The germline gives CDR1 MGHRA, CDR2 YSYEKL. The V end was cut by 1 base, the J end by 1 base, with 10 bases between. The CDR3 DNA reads TGCGCCAGCAGCCAAGTGGGGACAAGCCAAGAGACCCAGTACTTC. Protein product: CASSQVGTSQETQYF.

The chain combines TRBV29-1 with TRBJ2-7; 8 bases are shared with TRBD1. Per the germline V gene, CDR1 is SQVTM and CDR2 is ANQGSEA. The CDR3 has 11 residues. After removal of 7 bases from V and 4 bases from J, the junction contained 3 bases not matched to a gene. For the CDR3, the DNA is TGCAGCGCCCACAGGGGGTACGAGCAGTACTTC. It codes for CSAHRGYEQYF.

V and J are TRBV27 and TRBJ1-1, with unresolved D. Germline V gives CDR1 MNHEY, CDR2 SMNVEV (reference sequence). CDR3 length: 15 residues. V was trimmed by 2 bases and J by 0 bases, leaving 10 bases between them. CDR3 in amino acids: CASSLTAAMNTEAFF. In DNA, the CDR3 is TGTGCCAGCAGTTTAACCGCAGCCATGAACACTGAAGCTTTCTTT.

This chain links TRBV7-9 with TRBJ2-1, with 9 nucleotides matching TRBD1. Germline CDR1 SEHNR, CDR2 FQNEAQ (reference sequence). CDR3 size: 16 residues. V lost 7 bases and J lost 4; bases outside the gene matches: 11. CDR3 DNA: TGTGCCAGCAAACAGACCGGGACAGGGTCTTACAATGAGCAGTTCTTC. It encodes CASKQTGTGSYNEQFF.

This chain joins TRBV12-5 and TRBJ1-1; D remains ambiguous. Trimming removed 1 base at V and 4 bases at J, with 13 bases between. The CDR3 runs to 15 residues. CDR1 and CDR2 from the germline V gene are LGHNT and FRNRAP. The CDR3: CASGLDPSSFTEAFF. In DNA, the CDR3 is TGTGCTAGTGGTTTGGACCCTAGTTCTTTCACTGAAGCTTTCTTT.

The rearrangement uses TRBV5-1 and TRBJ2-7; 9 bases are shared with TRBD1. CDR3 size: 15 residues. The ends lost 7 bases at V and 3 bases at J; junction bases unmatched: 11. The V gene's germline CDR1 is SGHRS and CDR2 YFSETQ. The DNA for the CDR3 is TGCGCCAGCTCGCTCCCCGGACAGGGGTACTACGAGCAGTACTTC. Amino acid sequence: CASSLPGQGYYEQYF.

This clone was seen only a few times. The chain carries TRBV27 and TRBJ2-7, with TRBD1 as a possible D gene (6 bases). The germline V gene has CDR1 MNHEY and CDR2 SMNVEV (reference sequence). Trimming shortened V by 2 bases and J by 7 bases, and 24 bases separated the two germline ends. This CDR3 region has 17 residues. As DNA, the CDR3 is TGTGCCAGCAGTTTAAAATATCTCCCGGGACATTTCAGGGAGCAGTACTTC. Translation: CASSLKYLPGHFREQYF.

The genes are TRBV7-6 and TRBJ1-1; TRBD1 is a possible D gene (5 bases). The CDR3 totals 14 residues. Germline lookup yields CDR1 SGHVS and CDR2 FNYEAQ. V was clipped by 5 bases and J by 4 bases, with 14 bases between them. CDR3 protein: CASSPGAGSTEAFF. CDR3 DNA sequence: TGTGCCAGCAGCCCAGGAGCAGGGAGCACTGAAGCTTTCTTT.

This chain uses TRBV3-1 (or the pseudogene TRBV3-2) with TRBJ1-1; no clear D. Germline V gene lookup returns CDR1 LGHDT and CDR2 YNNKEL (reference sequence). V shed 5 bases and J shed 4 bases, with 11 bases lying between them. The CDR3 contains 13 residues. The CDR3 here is CASSKAGGTEAFF. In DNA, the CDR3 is TGTGCCAGCAGCAAGGCGGGTGGCACTGAAGCTTTCTTT.

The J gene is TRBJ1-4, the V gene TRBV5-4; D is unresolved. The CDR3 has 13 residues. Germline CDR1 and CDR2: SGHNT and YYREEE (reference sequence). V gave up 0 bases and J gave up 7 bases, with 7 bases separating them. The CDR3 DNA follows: TGTGCCAGCAGCTTGGAGGCTAGTGAAAAACTGTTTTTT. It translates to CASSLEASEKLFF.

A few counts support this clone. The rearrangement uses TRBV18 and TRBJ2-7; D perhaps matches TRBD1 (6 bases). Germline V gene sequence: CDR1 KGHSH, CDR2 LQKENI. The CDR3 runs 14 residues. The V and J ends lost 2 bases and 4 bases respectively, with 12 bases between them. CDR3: CASSPSQGGYEQYF. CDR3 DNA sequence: TGTGCCAGCTCACCATCACAGGGTGGGTACGAGCAGTACTTC. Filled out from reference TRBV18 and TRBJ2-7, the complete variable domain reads NAGVMQNPRHLVRRRGQEARLRCSPMKGHSHVYWYRQLPEEGLKFMVYLQKENIIDESGMPKERFSAEFPKEGPSILRIQQVVRGDSAAYFCASSPSQGGYEQYFGPGTRLTVT.

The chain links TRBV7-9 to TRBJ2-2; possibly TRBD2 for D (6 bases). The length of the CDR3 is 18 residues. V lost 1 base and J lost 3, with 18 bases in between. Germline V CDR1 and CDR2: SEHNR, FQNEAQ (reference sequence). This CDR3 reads CASSLVVLSGRYTGELFF. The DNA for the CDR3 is TGTGCCAGCAGCTTAGTGGTCCTCTCGGGGAGGTACACCGGGGAGCTGTTTTTT.

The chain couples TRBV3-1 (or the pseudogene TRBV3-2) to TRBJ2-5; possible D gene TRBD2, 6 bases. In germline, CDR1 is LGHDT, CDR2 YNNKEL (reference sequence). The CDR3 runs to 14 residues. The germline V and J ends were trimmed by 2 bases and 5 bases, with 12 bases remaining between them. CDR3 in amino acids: CASSQRTSQETQYF. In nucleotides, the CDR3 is TGTGCCAGCAGCCAAAGAACTAGCCAGGAGACCCAGTACTTC.

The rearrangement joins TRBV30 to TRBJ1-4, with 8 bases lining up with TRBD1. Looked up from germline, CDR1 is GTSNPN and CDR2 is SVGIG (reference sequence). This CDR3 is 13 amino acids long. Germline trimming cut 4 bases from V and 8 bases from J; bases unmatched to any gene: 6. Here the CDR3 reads CAWTGGAGEKLFF. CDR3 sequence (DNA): TGTGCCTGGACAGGGGGCGCGGGAGAAAAACTGTTTTTT.

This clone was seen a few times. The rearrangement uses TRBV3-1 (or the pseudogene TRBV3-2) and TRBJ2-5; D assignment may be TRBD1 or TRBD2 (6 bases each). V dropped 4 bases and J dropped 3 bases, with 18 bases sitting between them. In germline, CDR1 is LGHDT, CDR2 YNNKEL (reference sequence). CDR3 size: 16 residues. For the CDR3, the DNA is TGTGCCAGCAGCCTCGGCTGGGGGGCTGCCAAAGAGACCCAGTACTTC. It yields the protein CASSLGWGAAKETQYF.

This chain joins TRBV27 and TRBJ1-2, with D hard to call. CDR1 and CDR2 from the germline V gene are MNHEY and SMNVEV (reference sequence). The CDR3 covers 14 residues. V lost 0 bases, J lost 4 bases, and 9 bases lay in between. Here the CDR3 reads CASSLSSGLYGYTF. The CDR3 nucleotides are TGTGCCAGCAGTTTATCGTCGGGCCTCTATGGCTACACCTTC.

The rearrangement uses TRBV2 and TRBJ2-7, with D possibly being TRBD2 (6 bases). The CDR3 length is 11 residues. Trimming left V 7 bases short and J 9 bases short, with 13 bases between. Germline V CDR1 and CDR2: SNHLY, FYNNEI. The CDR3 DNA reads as TGTGCCAGCAAGGCGGGGACGAGGCAGTACTTC. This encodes CASKAGTRQYF.

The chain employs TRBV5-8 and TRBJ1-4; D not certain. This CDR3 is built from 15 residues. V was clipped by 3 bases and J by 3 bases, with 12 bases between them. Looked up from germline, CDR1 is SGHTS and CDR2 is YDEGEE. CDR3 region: CASSSRSGANEKLFF. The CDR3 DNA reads TGTGCCAGCAGCTCGCGTTCGGGAGCTAATGAAAAACTGTTTTTT.

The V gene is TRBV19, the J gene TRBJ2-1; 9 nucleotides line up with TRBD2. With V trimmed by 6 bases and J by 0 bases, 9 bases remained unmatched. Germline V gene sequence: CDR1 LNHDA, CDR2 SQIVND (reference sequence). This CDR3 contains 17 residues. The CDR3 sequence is CASSSTGLALSYNEQFF. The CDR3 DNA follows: TGTGCCAGTAGCTCCACAGGACTAGCGCTCTCCTACAATGAGCAGTTCTTC.

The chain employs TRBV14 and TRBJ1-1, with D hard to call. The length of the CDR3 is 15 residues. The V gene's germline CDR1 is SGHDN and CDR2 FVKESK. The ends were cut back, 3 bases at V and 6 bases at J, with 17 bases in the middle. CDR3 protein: CASSQWEGRWPEAFF. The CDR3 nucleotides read TGTGCCAGCAGCCAGTGGGAAGGACGATGGCCTGAAGCTTTCTTT.

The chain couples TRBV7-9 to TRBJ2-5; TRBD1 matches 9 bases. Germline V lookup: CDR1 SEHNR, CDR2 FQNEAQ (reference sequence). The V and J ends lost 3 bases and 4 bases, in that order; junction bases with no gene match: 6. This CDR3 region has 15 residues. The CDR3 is CASSFSRTGAETQYF. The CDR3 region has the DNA TGTGCCAGCAGCTTTAGCCGGACAGGGGCAGAGACCCAGTACTTC.

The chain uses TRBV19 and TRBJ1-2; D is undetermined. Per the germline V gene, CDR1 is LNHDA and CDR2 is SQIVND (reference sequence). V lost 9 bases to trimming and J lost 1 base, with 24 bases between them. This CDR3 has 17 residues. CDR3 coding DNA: TGTGCCAGCACCCTGGGTGAGCCACGAAGAATTAACTATGGCTACACCTTC. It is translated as CASTLGEPRRINYGYTF.